The clone carrying this TCR beta chain appeared a few times. This sample is drawn from a study of T-cell reconstitution after alpha-beta-depleted transplantation in children. TCRbeta library construction was performed incorporating unique molecular identifiers. A single record per CDR3 protein comes from TCRdb applying MiXCR to the PCR reads. The sample has approximately 250,000 distinct CDR3 sequences, around 9.7% seen once; the top ten hold about 4.9%. Germline assignment: CDR1 MDHEN and CDR2 SYDVKM. V was cut by 0 bases and J by 0 bases, with 12 bases left in between. This CDR3 comprises 16 residues.

Material: PBMCs from the stem cell graft donor, obtained from the stem cell graft. This clonotype was obtained from a human donor who donated a stem cell graft to a child with SCID. This rearrangement joins TRBV28 to TRBJ2-7; D perhaps matches TRBD1 (6 bases). Here the CDR3 DNA reads TGTGCCAGCAGTTTATGGTCCACAGGGAGCTCCTACGAGCAGTACTTC. Its translation: CASSLWSTGSSYEQYF.